In its sample, the clone carrying this T cell receptor beta chain was seen many times. Its matching antigen is unknown. Time point denoted: longitudinal time-point 3. Serving as healthy controls were blood bank volunteers based in Maryland, USA. PBMCs stored at -80 C, numbering 2 million, were the origin of the unsorted libraries. MiXCR was run by TCRdb on the 5' RACE reads, yielding one entry per CDR3 protein. The sample yields roughly 45,000 distinct CDR3 sequences, 13% seen once. The sample comes from a study of neurological immune-mediated disorders. The germline V gene encodes CDR1 SGHRS and CDR2 YFSETQ. The CDR3 length is 14 residues. V was trimmed by 2 bases and J by 1 base, leaving 9 bases between them. Overall study findings and caveats: None of the CDR3 amino acid sequences found in expanded clones was shared across subjects. This suggests that the TCR-beta repertoires were private in all groups.

The sequence derives from a man aged 25 to 40 in good health. The sample was PBMCs. This sequence joins TRBV5-1 and TRBJ1-1; D not resolved. Written as DNA, the CDR3 is TGCGCCAGCAGCTTAGATTTTGGGAACACTGAAGCTTTCTTT. Translated: CASSLDFGNTEAFF.